This T cell receptor (beta chain) was obtained from a study of shared clonotypes between healthy human individuals. General study points: Non-shared clonotypes were found to have lower generation probabilities than the clonotypes that were shared by all four of the sorted-subset donors. Naive subsets tended to show greater estimated richness than memory subsets.

The CDR3 is 13 residues long. Trimming removed 3 bases at V and 0 bases at J, with 6 bases between. CDR1 MNHNS and CDR2 SASEGT come from the germline V gene. All donors were Caucasian adults living in Nashville, Tennessee. Under the authors' procedure: Filtering was not the same, since immunoSEQ gave junction-only sequences without quality scores. TCRdb's copy holds only in-frame clones and misses some; the assay was immunoSEQ multiplex PCR. Clonal size and the V and J genes are those of that table, whereas D and trimming came from the DNA. The repertoire holds about 1.1 million clones, with 77% as singletons. Worth noting for this clone: Its target is not known. This CDR3 is also generated by other DNA sequences in the sample.

Specimen: memory CD4+ T cells from PBMCs. Subset given: CD45RA-negative fraction. The sequence was collected from a man aged 18 to 29 in good health. Some clones in this sample may be carry-over from other donors' samples. The chain links TRBV6-1 to TRBJ2-7; D gene ambiguous. The CDR3 bases are TGTGCCAGCAGTGACTACAGCTCCTACGAGCAGTACTTC. Translation: CASSDYSSYEQYF.